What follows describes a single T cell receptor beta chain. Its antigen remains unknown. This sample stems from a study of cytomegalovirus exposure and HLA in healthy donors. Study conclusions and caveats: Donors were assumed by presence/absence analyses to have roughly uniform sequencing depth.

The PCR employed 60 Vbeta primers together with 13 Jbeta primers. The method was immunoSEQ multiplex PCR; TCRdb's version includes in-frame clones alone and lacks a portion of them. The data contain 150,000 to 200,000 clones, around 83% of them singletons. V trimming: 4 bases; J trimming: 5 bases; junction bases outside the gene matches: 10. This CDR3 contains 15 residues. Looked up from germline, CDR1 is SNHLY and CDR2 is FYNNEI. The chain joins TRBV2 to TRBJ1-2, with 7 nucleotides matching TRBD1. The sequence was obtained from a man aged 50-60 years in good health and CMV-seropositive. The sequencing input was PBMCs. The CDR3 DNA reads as TGTGCCAGCAGTGGGGGACAGAGATTACAGTATGGCTACACCTTC. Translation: CASSGGQRLQYGYTF.